The clone carrying this T cell receptor beta chain has just a few counts. As originally analysed: By means of reference gene primer amplification, nucleated cell counts were estimated. Clones were read by immunoSEQ multiplex PCR, and TCRdb kept only the in-frame ones, dropping some. The D gene and trimming were derived from the DNA, and the V and J assignments and clone size from that table. The table includes a few hundred thousand clones, just over 90% detected once. Germline V gene lookup returns CDR1 KGHDR and CDR2 SFDVKD. This CDR3 region has 14 residues. The trim removed 2 bases at V and 13 bases at J, leaving 8 bases unmatched. The data originate from a study of blood T cell repertoires in COVID-19.

The specimen was PBMCs or T cells enriched from blood (not recorded which). This chain connects TRBV24-1 to TRBJ2-1; TRBD1 agrees at 9 bases. The clonotype comes from a woman aged 35 to 49 who had been exposed to COVID-19. The CDR3 nucleotides are TGTGCCACCAGTGATTGGGGACAGGGACCTGTTCAGTTCTTC. It is translated as CATSDWGQGPVQFF.